This is a list of T cell receptor beta chains from one sample in a study of blood T cell repertoires in COVID-19. Measured with immunoSEQ multiplex PCR; TCRdb has only the in-frame clones, and not every one. In the table there are 150,000 to 200,000 clones, around 80% of which are singletons. Sequencing input: PBMCs or T cells enriched from blood (not recorded which). These receptors were taken from a man over 45 who had recovered from COVID-19. Each CDR3 is given with its conserved first and last residue. The order of the fields is CDR3 length, V gene, J gene, D gene, clone size, CDR3 DNA, CDR3 protein. D genes are given only for firm matches. Clone size, where shown, is once, few, many, or a class for clones that have expanded.

>12|TRBV10-3|TRBJ2-5|-|-
TGTGCCATCAGCGACACTAGGACTGACCAGTACTTC
CAISDTRTDQYF
>16|TRBV12-2|TRBJ2-7|-|-
TGTGCAAGTCGCTCAAACCCACCAGGGGACTCCTACGAGCAGTACTTC
CASRSNPPGDSYEQYF
>14|TRBV15|TRBJ1-1|TRBD1|once
TGTGCCACCAGCAGGAGAGGACAGGGTGCTGAAGCTTTCTTT
CATSRRGQGAEAFF
>14|TRBV24-1|TRBJ1-2|-|-
TGTGCCACCAGTGATTCCGCAGGCCCCGTCGGCTACACCTTC
CATSDSAGPVGYTF
>12|TRBV5-1|TRBJ2-1|TRBD1|-
TGCGCCAGCAGCTTTGGACAGGGCGGGCAGTTCTTC
CASSFGQGGQFF
>15|TRBV19|TRBJ2-7|-|once
TGTGCCAGTAATGCTGGAACTAGCAGTTCCTACGAGCAGTACTTC
CASNAGTSSSYEQYF
>18|TRBV5-1|TRBJ2-1|TRBD1|-
TGCGCCAGCAGCTTGGAGTCCGGGACAGGGTTTGCAGGGAATGAGCAGTTCTTC
CASSLESGTGFAGNEQFF
>15|TRBV7-9|TRBJ1-3|-|once
TGTGCCAGCAGCCTGGAGCTCAGCTCTGGAAACACCATATATTTT
CASSLELSSGNTIYF
>14|TRBV20-1|TRBJ2-7|TRBD2|-
TGCAGTGCTAGTTTTCTGGGAGGGGCGGCCGAGCAGTACTTC
CSASFLGGAAEQYF
>15|TRBV19|TRBJ1-2|TRBD1|-
TGTGCCAGTAGTCCCGGGGGGGGGACAGGGTCCGGCTACACCTTC
CASSPGGGTGSGYTF
>15|TRBV7-3|TRBJ2-1|-|-
TGTGCCAGCAGCCCCCTAGGCGAGAACTACAATGAGCAGTTCTTC
CASSPLGENYNEQFF
>11|TRBV5-1|TRBJ1-2|-|-
TGCGCCAGCAGTTCGGGGGAAGGCTACACCTTC
CASSSGEGYTF
>14|TRBV10-3|TRBJ2-5|-|once
TGTGCCATCAGAAAAGAGGCAGGGCAAGAGACCCAGTACTTC
CAIRKEAGQETQYF
>16|TRBV9|TRBJ1-3|-|-
TGTGCCAGCAGCGAGACGGAGTTTAGCTCTGGAAACACCATATATTTT
CASSETEFSSGNTIYF
>15|TRBV9|TRBJ2-1|TRBD2|-
TGTGCCAGCAGCGCAGGCGGGAGGGCCGTCCTTGAGCAGTTCTTC
CASSAGGRAVLEQFF
>16|TRBV7-2|TRBJ1-3|TRBD1|few
TGTGCCAGCAGCTCTCGAGTCGCAGGGGGCGGAAACACCATATATTTT
CASSSRVAGGGNTIYF
>16|TRBV19|TRBJ1-4|TRBD1|-
TGTGCCAGTAGTATAGACTTGGACAGGGGAGATGAAAAACTGTTTTTT
CASSIDLDRGDEKLFF
>15|TRBV19|TRBJ2-2|TRBD1|-
TGTGCCAGTAAACCCTACAGGGGGCTCACCGGGGAGCTGTTTTTT
CASKPYRGLTGELFF
>20|TRBV21-1|TRBJ2-2|-|-
TGTGCCAGCAGCCCTCCCGGTCGGGGGTACTACCCTTTTTGGACCGGGGAGCTGTTTTTT
CASSPPGRGYYPFWTGELFF
>15|TRBV7-9|TRBJ2-1|TRBD2|-
TGTGCCAGCAGCTTATATGGCGGGGGGCACAATGAGCAGTTCTTC
CASSLYGGGHNEQFF
>12|TRBV7-8|TRBJ2-3|-|-
TGTGCCAGCACCCGGGGGCCAGATACGCAATATTTT
CASTRGPDTQYF
>13|TRBV2|TRBJ2-3|-|-
TGTGCCAGCCTTCAAATCGGGGTAGATACGCAGTATTTT
CASLQIGVDTQYF
>14|TRBV20-1|TRBJ2-3|-|-
TGCAGTGCTAGTGGGGCGGCGGGTAGTCGGACGCAGTATTTT
CSASGAAGSRTQYF
>13|TRBV5-4|TRBJ2-7|-|-
TGTGCCAGCAGCTCCGTAGGTGCGGACGAGCAGTACTTC
CASSSVGADEQYF
>14|TRBV28|TRBJ1-6|TRBD1|-
TGTGCCAGCAGCTCCGGGACAGCGAATTCACCCCTCCACTTT
CASSSGTANSPLHF
>16|TRBV7-2|TRBJ2-5|TRBD2|few
TGTGCCAGCAGCTCTGGGACTAGCGGGGGGCAAGAGACCCAGTACTTC
CASSSGTSGGQETQYF
>14|TRBV10-3|TRBJ1-2|-|few
TGTGCCATCAAAGAGGGATTGGGCAACTATGGCTACACCTTC
CAIKEGLGNYGYTF
>13|TRBV6-2/TRBV6-3|TRBJ2-4|TRBD1|-
TGTGCCAGCAGCCTTGACAGGGAAAACATTCAGTACTTC
CASSLDRENIQYF
>14|TRBV14|TRBJ2-7|-|-
TGTGCCAGCAGCCAAGAAGCTACGTCCTACGAGCAGTACTTC
CASSQEATSYEQYF
>16|TRBV5-1|TRBJ1-1|-|once
TGCGCCAGCAGCTTGCAGGGGCGGATGGGCAACACTGAAGCTTTCTTT
CASSLQGRMGNTEAFF
>16|TRBV7-9|TRBJ2-1|-|-
TGTGCCAGCAGCTTAATGGGACTGGACGCCTACAATGAGCAGTTCTTC
CASSLMGLDAYNEQFF
>15|TRBV19|TRBJ2-1|-|-
TGTGCCAGTAGTATACACAGGGTCCAAGACAATGAGCAGTTCTTC
CASSIHRVQDNEQFF
>15|TRBV2|TRBJ1-5|TRBD1|-
TGTGCCAGCAGCCTGGGACAGAGCACTAATCAGCCCCAGCATTTT
CASSLGQSTNQPQHF
>15|TRBV5-1|TRBJ2-2|TRBD1|few
TGCGCCAGCAGCCTTGAGGGACAGAAGGGACGGGAGCTGTTTTTT
CASSLEGQKGRELFF
>13|TRBV6-5|TRBJ2-3|TRBD1|-
TGTGCCAGCAGAGACCAGGGGGCCGATACGCAGTATTTT
CASRDQGADTQYF
>13|TRBV29-1|TRBJ2-3|-|-
TGCAGCGTGGACAGCGGTTTCACAGATACGCAGTATTTT
CSVDSGFTDTQYF
>13|TRBV9|TRBJ2-7|-|few
TGTGCCAGCAGCGTAGCGGGGGGCCACGAGCAGTACTTC
CASSVAGGHEQYF
>12|TRBV29-1|TRBJ2-7|-|-
TGCAGCGTTGGGCAGGATCGCTACGAGCAGTACTTC
CSVGQDRYEQYF
>16|TRBV5-5|TRBJ1-1|TRBD1|-
TGTGCCAGCAGCCTCGGGACAGGTAGAATGAACACTGAAGCTTTCTTT
CASSLGTGRMNTEAFF
>13|TRBV6-5|TRBJ2-7|TRBD1|-
TGTGCCAGCAGACCACAGGGGCCCTACGAGCAGTACTTC
CASRPQGPYEQYF
>14|TRBV30|TRBJ1-1|TRBD1|-
TGTGCCTGGTCTGCAGGGGGGACGAACACTGAAGCTTTCTTT
CAWSAGGTNTEAFF
>16|TRBV12-1|TRBJ2-2|-|-
TGTGCCAGCAGCTTTGCGGGCGGGAGGAACACCGGGGAGCTGTTTTTT
CASSFAGGRNTGELFF
>13|TRBV5-1|TRBJ1-4|-|-
TGCGCCAGCAGCTCCGGAGAGAGAGAAAAACTGTTTTTT
CASSSGEREKLFF
>14|TRBV5-6|TRBJ1-3|TRBD1|-
TGTGCCGGACAAACAGGGGGCCGTGGAAACACCATATATTTT
CAGQTGGRGNTIYF
>15|TRBV9|TRBJ1-5|-|-
TGTGCCAGCAGCGTAGGAGGAGAGGACAATCAGCCCCAGCATTTT
CASSVGGEDNQPQHF
>14|TRBV5-1|TRBJ1-1|TRBD1|few
TGCGCCAGCAGCTCGTGGACAGGGAACACTGAAGCTTTCTTT
CASSSWTGNTEAFF
>14|TRBV28|TRBJ2-1|TRBD2|-
TGTGCCAGCACCTCGGGGGGTGCTCACAATGAGCAGTTCTTC
CASTSGGAHNEQFF
>16|TRBV27|TRBJ2-1|TRBD1|-
TGTGCCAGCAGTTTATCCCAGGGGGCGAAGCACAATGAGCAGTTCTTC
CASSLSQGAKHNEQFF
>13|TRBV25-1|TRBJ1-4|TRBD1|-
TGTGCCAGCAGTGAGACAGGGAATGGTAAACTGTTTTTT
CASSETGNGKLFF
>15|TRBV15|TRBJ1-4|-|-
TGTGCCACCAGCAGAGATATCCAGAGAGGGGAAAAACTGTTTTTT
CATSRDIQRGEKLFF
>16|TRBV5-4|TRBJ1-4|TRBD1|-
TGTGCCAGCAGCCCGGGGACAGGGGGCGCGCCTGAAAAACTGTTTTTT
CASSPGTGGAPEKLFF
>14|TRBV19|TRBJ2-2|-|-
TGTGCCAGCATGGCAGAGTTACAGACCGGGGAGCTGTTTTTT
CASMAELQTGELFF
>15|TRBV27|TRBJ2-7|TRBD1|-
TGTGCCAGCAGTTTATGGGGGACAGCGTCCTACGAGCAGTACTTC
CASSLWGTASYEQYF
>13|TRBV7-3|TRBJ1-1|-|-
TGTGCCAGCAGCCCAGTGGCGGGGGATGAAGCTTTCTTT
CASSPVAGDEAFF
>12|TRBV6-5|TRBJ1-5|-|-
TGTGCCAGCAGACAGGGCAATCAGCCCCAGCATTTT
CASRQGNQPQHF